These 19 T cell receptor beta chains share one sample of origin, sequenced in a study of vaccination and CD4 T cells after COVID-19. Treatment indicated: approximately nine-day PBMC culture with coronavirus spike peptide pools or control peptides (ViraFEST assay). Oncomine TCR Beta short-read sequencing was applied to DNA from cultured CD4+ T cells. TCRdb used MiXCR to reprocess the PCR reads, holding one entry per CDR3 protein. Of over 15,000 distinct CDR3 sequences listed, less than 55% are singletons. No antigen has been assigned to these receptors. Input material: CD4+ T cells from blood, cultured in vitro. The receptors shown here come from a human donor who had recovered from COVID-19.

This clonotype was observed a few times. The rearrangement links TRBV6-5 to TRBJ1-1; 7 bases map to TRBD1. The CDR3 consists of 15 residues. From germline, CDR1 is MNHEY and CDR2 SVGAGI. After removal of 4 bases from V and 5 bases from J, the junction contained 10 bases not matched to a gene. CDR3 region: CASSSISATGTEAFF. CDR3 sequence (DNA): TGTGCCAGCAGTTCTATCAGCGCGACAGGGACTGAAGCTTTCTTT.

The chain joins TRBV6-2 or TRBV6-3 to TRBJ1-2; D is unclear. The CDR3 runs 10 residues. CDR1 is MNHEY and CDR2 is SVGEGT in the germline V gene. V lost 9 bases and J 5 bases, leaving 7 bases between the germline ends. Here the CDR3 DNA reads TGTGCCAGTGGGGAGTATGGCTACACCTTC. This gives the protein CASGEYGYTF.

V and J are TRBV7-2 and TRBJ1-6; D unclear. The CDR3 sequence is 15 residues long. The germline CDR1 and CDR2 sequences are SGHTA and FQGNSA. V lost 1 base, J lost 9 bases, and 13 bases lay in between. CDR3 protein: CASSLGSLESSPLHF. As DNA, the CDR3 is TGTGCCAGCAGCTTAGGGTCCCTGGAAAGTTCACCCCTCCACTTT. Full variable domain (rest looked up from reference TRBV7-2 and TRBJ1-6): GAGVSQSPSNKVTEKGKDVELRCDPISGHTALYWYRQSLGQGLEFLIYFQGNSAPDKSGLPSDRFSAERTGGSVSTLTIQRTQQEDSAVYLCASSLGSLESSPLHFGNGTRLTVT.

The rearrangement joins TRBV11-2 to TRBJ2-5, with TRBD2 as a possible D gene (5 bases). The CDR3 spans 15 residues. V was shortened by 5 bases and J by 2 bases, with 15 bases between the two germline ends. Germline CDR1 SGHAT, CDR2 FQNNGV. As DNA, the CDR3 is TGTGCCAGCAGCCCCTTGCGGGCAGCTCAAGAGACCCAGTACTTC. As protein: CASSPLRAAQETQYF.

The V and J genes are TRBV10-3 and TRBJ1-5; 9 bases fit TRBD1. With V trimmed by 6 bases and J by 2 bases, 5 bases remained unmatched. The CDR3 is made up of 15 amino acids. The germline V gene encodes CDR1 ENHRY and CDR2 SYGVKD. The CDR3 DNA is TGTGCCATCAGAGAGGACAGGGGAGGCAATCAGCCCCAGCATTTT. Its protein product is CAIREDRGGNQPQHF.

The chain uses TRBV6-1 and TRBJ2-7, with TRBD2 matching 10 bases. The CDR3 loop spans 16 amino acids. The germline CDR1 and CDR2 sequences are MNHNS and SASEGT. Trimming took 6 bases from V and 2 from J; bases not matched to a gene: 10. CDR3 sequence: CASSDRLAGVTYEQYF. As DNA, the CDR3 is TGTGCCAGCAGCGATAGACTAGCGGGTGTTACCTACGAGCAGTACTTC.

The rearrangement uses TRBV11-3 and TRBJ2-7, with 7 bases fitting TRBD1. Germline assignment: CDR1 SGHNT and CDR2 YENEEA. This CDR3 has 12 residues. Trimming at V came to 7 bases and at J to 5 bases, leaving 5 bases not matched to a gene. CDR3 residues: CASTGRGNEQYF. The CDR3 DNA sequence: TGTGCCAGCACCGGCAGGGGGAACGAGCAGTACTTC. The complete variable domain, with remaining parts taken from reference TRBV11-3 and TRBJ2-7, reads EAGVVQSPRYKIIEKKQPVAFWCNPISGHNTLYWYLQNLGQGPELLIRYENEEAVDDSQLPKDRFSAERLKGVDSTLKIQPAELGDSAVYLCASTGRGNEQYFGPGTRLTVT.

The V call is TRBV21-1, the J call TRBJ2-2. TRBV21-1 is listed as a pseudogene. There are 18 residues in the CDR3. The DNA of the CDR3 is TGTGCCAGCAGCAAAGTGTTACTGGTAGCAAGGAGCACCGGGGAGCTGTTTTTT. Translating gives CASSKVLLVARSTGELFF.

The CDR3 loop reads CASRVDSGANYGYTF. The CDR3 DNA reads as TGCGCCAGCAGGGTAGACAGTGGCGCTAACTATGGCTACACCTTC. The genes are TRBV5-1 and TRBJ1-2, with a possible D match to TRBD1 (5 bases). The ends were cut back, 5 bases at V and 0 bases at J, with 14 bases in the middle. Germline V lookup: CDR1 SGHRS, CDR2 YFSETQ. The CDR3 length is 15 residues.

Within the sample, this clonotype is medium-sized. The chain combines TRBV6-1 with TRBJ1-5, with a tentative D call TRBD1 (5 bases). This CDR3 has 15 residues. Trimming removed 4 bases from V and 6 bases from J, with 16 bases in between. Germline CDR1 and CDR2: MNHNS and SASEGT. DNA of the CDR3: TGTGCCAGCAGTGGCGATGGGGGTGTTGGTCAGCCCCAGCATTTT. Translated, it gives CASSGDGGVGQPQHF.

The chain recombines TRBV20-1 with TRBJ2-1; no clear D gene. This CDR3 has 12 amino acids. CDR1 is DFQATT, CDR2 SNEGSKA, per germline (reference sequence). CDR3 DNA sequence: TGCAGCCCTATTCTAGCCTACAATGAGCAGTTCTTC. Protein product: CSPILAYNEQFF.

The chain carries TRBV18 and TRBJ2-7; 8 bases line up with TRBD1. The trim removed 1 base at V and 2 bases at J, leaving 4 bases unmatched. Germline loops: CDR1 KGHSH, CDR2 LQKENI. CDR3 length: 15 residues. The CDR3 loop is CASSPRGQGTYEQYF. CDR3 nucleotide sequence: TGTGCCAGCTCACCACGCGGACAGGGTACCTACGAGCAGTACTTC.

The V gene is TRBV5-1, the J gene TRBJ2-3; the match to TRBD1 covers 12 bases. The germline V gene has CDR1 SGHRS and CDR2 YFSETQ. The CDR3 spans 15 residues. Trimming at V came to 3 bases and at J to 4 bases, leaving 3 bases not matched to a gene. DNA of the CDR3: TGCGCCAGCAGCTCCGGGACAGGGGGCGCAGATACGCAGTATTTT. Translated: CASSSGTGGADTQYF.

This clonotype was seen more than once but under ten times. The rearrangement joins TRBV19 to TRBJ1-2; D gene unclear. This CDR3 comprises 14 residues. CDR1 LNHDA and CDR2 SQIVND come from the germline V gene (reference sequence). Trimming took off 6 bases at V and 8 bases at J, with 19 bases between the two ends. DNA of the CDR3: TGTGCCAGTAGCCGAGGAACGCGGGTCAGGGGCTACACCTTC. It yields the protein CASSRGTRVRGYTF.

This clonotype was counted between two and nine times. This chain links TRBV6-5 with TRBJ1-2, with 8 bases fitting TRBD1. The germline CDR1 and CDR2 sequences are MNHEY and SVGAGI. The J segment lost 2 bases and the V segment lost 4 bases, leaving 9 bases of the junction unmatched. This CDR3 contains 16 residues. Here the CDR3 DNA reads TGTGCCAGCAGTTTAACCCGACAGGGGACAAACTATGGCTACACCTTC. It is translated as CASSLTRQGTNYGYTF.

By sample fraction, this clonotype is medium-sized. The gene calls are TRBV3-1 and TRBJ2-5; D remains unclear. CDR3 length equals 14 residues. The V gene's germline CDR1 is LGHDT and CDR2 YNNKEL (reference sequence). V gave up 5 bases and J gave up 4 bases, with 14 bases separating them. The CDR3 sequence is CASSSSVGGETQYF. The CDR3 nucleotides are TGTGCCAGCAGCAGCTCGGTGGGCGGAGAGACCCAGTACTTC.

This clonotype is judged large. The V and J genes are TRBV2 and TRBJ2-7; D is ambiguous. The V end was cut by 6 bases, the J end by 3 bases, with 9 bases between. The CDR3 is 12 amino acids. Per germline, CDR1 SNHLY and CDR2 FYNNEI. The CDR3 is CASSFGVYEQYF. The DNA for the CDR3 is TGTGCCAGCAGCTTTGGAGTCTACGAGCAGTACTTC.

The chain uses TRBV20-1 and TRBJ1-1, with 8 nucleotides matching TRBD1. Losses at the gene ends were 3 bases for V and 7 bases for J; bases not matched to a gene: 7. From germline, CDR1 is DFQATT and CDR2 SNEGSKA (reference sequence). This CDR3 spans 13 amino acids. The CDR3 sequence is CSARGTGRGEAFF. CDR3 DNA: TGCAGTGCTAGGGGGACAGGCCGCGGTGAAGCTTTCTTT.

The rearrangement joins TRBV7-3 to TRBJ2-5; D remains ambiguous. The CDR3 is 14 amino acids. Deletions cut 2 bases from V and 1 base from J, with 8 bases between. CDR1 and CDR2 (germline): SGHTA, FQGTGA. In DNA, the CDR3 is TGTGCCAGCAGCTTAGATGGCACCCAAGAGACCCAGTACTTC. It yields the protein CASSLDGTQETQYF.